A selection of T cell receptor beta chains follows, all from one sample in a study of T cells in Graves' hyperthyroidism and ophthalmopathy. TCRdb ran MiXCR on the multiplex PCR reads and lists one entry per CDR3 protein. Among about 680,000 distinct CDR3 sequences listed, 30% to 40% were seen once. The specimen sequenced was blood. The receptors originated from a woman aged 40 to 50 with Graves' hyperthyroidism. Both conserved end residues are part of each CDR3. The D gene is left open where the match is weak. Expanded clones are given a class, and other clones once, few, many or no size at all.

j_call,d_call,clone_size,v_call,cdr3_nt,cdr3_aa
TRBJ2-6,NA,many,TRBV7-2,TGTGCCAGCAGCCCCGGATCGGGGTTAAGCTCTGGGGCCAACGTCCTGACTTTC,CASSPGSGLSSGANVLTF
TRBJ1-2,TRBD1,NA,TRBV29-1,TGCAGCAGCACCGATTGGACAGGGGGCGACTATGGCTACACCTTC,CSSTDWTGGDYGYTF
TRBJ2-1,NA,many,TRBV19,TGTGCCAGTAGCATCCAACCAAGCTACAATGAGCAGTTCTTC,CASSIQPSYNEQFF
TRBJ1-6,NA,many,TRBV6-1,TGTGCCAGCAGTGAAGATGGTCAGTCACCCCTCCACTTT,CASSEDGQSPLHF
TRBJ1-6,NA,NA,TRBV19,TGTGCAAGCAGTTGGGGGGGATCACCCCTCCACTTT,CASSWGGSPLHF
TRBJ1-1,NA,NA,TRBV29-1,TGCAGCACGGGGGGGGGCACTGAAGCTTTCTTT,CSTGGGTEAFF
TRBJ2-7,NA,many,TRBV7-6,TGTGCCAGCAGCTTAGAACCCGGCGGAACCTACGAGCAGTACTTC,CASSLEPGGTYEQYF
TRBJ2-7,NA,many,TRBV7-9,TGTGCCAGCAGCTTAGCCCCATACAGGGACGGCGAGCAGTACTTC,CASSLAPYRDGEQYF
TRBJ1-2,NA,few,TRBV19,TGTGCCAGTAGTGTCCACGATAGTCCCCAAGCTAACTATGGCTACACCTTC,CASSVHDSPQANYGYTF
TRBJ2-2,NA,once,TRBV5-1,TGCGCCAGCAGCTTGGCCGGGAACACCGAGGAGCTGTTTTTT,CASSLAGNTEELFF
TRBJ2-1,NA,few,TRBV10-3,TGTGCCATCAGCAACACTTCCTTCGGGAATGAGCAGTTCTTC,CAISNTSFGNEQFF
TRBJ2-6,NA,many,TRBV7-8,TGTGCCAGCAGGGGGGGCATGGGGGCCAACGTCCTGACTTTC,CASRGGMGANVLTF
TRBJ1-1,NA,NA,TRBV6-1,TGTGCCAGCAGTGAAGGCCGGGTGGAGACTGAAGCTTTCTTT,CASSEGRVETEAFF
TRBJ1-2,NA,NA,TRBV6-5,TGTGCCAGCAAGGCCGCGGGAGAGGTGGATGGCTACACCTTC,CASKAAGEVDGYTF
TRBJ1-2,TRBD1,NA,TRBV19,TGTGCCAGTAGTACCGAACAGGGGGCCATCTATGGCTACACCTTC,CASSTEQGAIYGYTF
TRBJ1-3,NA,NA,TRBV29-1,TGCAGCGTGGCTCCGGGGAGCGAAAACACCATATATTTT,CSVAPGSENTIYF
TRBJ2-1,TRBD2,NA,TRBV5-1,TGCGCCAGCAGCTCGGGACTAGCGGCCATGGTGGATGAGCAGTTCTTC,CASSSGLAAMVDEQFF
TRBJ1-1,NA,NA,TRBV5-4,TGTGCCAGCAGCCTGGGACCGCCGTTGAACACTGAAGCTTTCTTT,CASSLGPPLNTEAFF
TRBJ1-5,NA,NA,TRBV6-5,TGTGCCAGCAGTTTATACGCCCCAGGAATTGGGTGGTCCAATCAGCCCCAGCATTTT,CASSLYAPGIGWSNQPQHF
TRBJ1-1,NA,once,TRBV16,TGTGCCAGCAGCCAATCACGGGAGACTGAAGCTTTCTTT,CASSQSRETEAFF
TRBJ1-1,NA,few,TRBV10-3,TGTGCCATCAATGGAAAGACGAACACTGAAGCTTTCTTT,CAINGKTNTEAFF
TRBJ2-7,NA,many,TRBV11-2,TGTGCCAGCAGCTTAGCCATGTCCTACGAGCAGTACTTC,CASSLAMSYEQYF
TRBJ1-2,NA,many,TRBV10-3,TGTGCCATCAGCGTGTTCCCGAACTATGGCTACACCTTC,CAISVFPNYGYTF
TRBJ1-1,NA,few,TRBV6-2/TRBV6-3,TGTGCCAGCAGTTATTCCCTCCGGGGCACGGCGAACACTGAAGCTTTCTTT,CASSYSLRGTANTEAFF
TRBJ2-2,NA,once,TRBV10-3,TGTGCCATCAGTGAGGTCGGCAGGGACGGGGAGCTGTTTTTT,CAISEVGRDGELFF
TRBJ2-7,NA,few,TRBV28,TGTGCCACTCTCACGGGGGACGAGCAGTACTTC,CATLTGDEQYF
TRBJ2-1,NA,NA,TRBV10-3,TGTGCCATCAGTGCTTCGGAGGCCTACAATGAGCAGTTCTTC,CAISASEAYNEQFF
TRBJ1-5,NA,NA,TRBV7-9,TGTGCCAGCAGTTCAGGAGGGGAGTATCAGCCCCAGCATTTT,CASSSGGEYQPQHF
TRBJ1-1,NA,many,TRBV14,TGTGCCAGCAGCCCCACTGAGATGGCTGAAGCTTTCTTT,CASSPTEMAEAFF
TRBJ2-7,NA,few,TRBV20-1,TGCAGTGCTGCGGACGGGGCTTTAGGCGAGCAGTACTTC,CSAADGALGEQYF
TRBJ1-6,TRBD1,NA,TRBV7-9,TGTGCCAGCAGCCCAGCGTTGGGGACAGATTTTTATAATTCACCCCTCCACTTT,CASSPALGTDFYNSPLHF
TRBJ2-2,TRBD1,NA,TRBV5-5,TGTGCCAGCAGCCAACACACAGGGGGCAAGGATGCCGGGGAGCTGTTTTTT,CASSQHTGGKDAGELFF
TRBJ2-7,TRBD1,many,TRBV7-2,TGTGCCAGCAGCGGCAGGGGGCAGGACGAGCAGTACTTC,CASSGRGQDEQYF
TRBJ1-5,NA,few,TRBV9,TGTGCCAGCAGCTCGACGACTACGTCGGGCAATCAGCCCCAGCATTTT,CASSSTTTSGNQPQHF
TRBJ2-7,TRBD1,many,TRBV7-2,TGTGCCAGCAGCATACCGGGACAGTCATACGAGCAGTACTTC,CASSIPGQSYEQYF
TRBJ1-2,TRBD1,many,TRBV4-3,TGCGCCAGCAGCAAGGGACAGGTCCCTAGCTATGGCTACACCTTC,CASSKGQVPSYGYTF
TRBJ2-6,NA,few,TRBV29-1,TGCAGCGTTTTTGTAGGGAGCTCTGGGGCCAACGTCCTGACTTTC,CSVFVGSSGANVLTF
TRBJ1-1,NA,few,TRBV11-2,TGTGCCAGCAGCTCGGTCACAGGGTCCACTGAAGCTTTCTTT,CASSSVTGSTEAFF
TRBJ1-1,NA,NA,TRBV10-2,TGCGCCAGCAGGGCCAGTGAGAACACTGAAGCTTTCTTT,CASRASENTEAFF
TRBJ1-5,NA,NA,TRBV19,TGTGCCAGTAGTATTGAGAAAGGGAGCAATCAGCCCCAGCATTTT,CASSIEKGSNQPQHF
TRBJ1-2,TRBD1,few,TRBV28,TGTGCCAGCAAGGACAGGAACAAACGGGGCTACACCTTC,CASKDRNKRGYTF